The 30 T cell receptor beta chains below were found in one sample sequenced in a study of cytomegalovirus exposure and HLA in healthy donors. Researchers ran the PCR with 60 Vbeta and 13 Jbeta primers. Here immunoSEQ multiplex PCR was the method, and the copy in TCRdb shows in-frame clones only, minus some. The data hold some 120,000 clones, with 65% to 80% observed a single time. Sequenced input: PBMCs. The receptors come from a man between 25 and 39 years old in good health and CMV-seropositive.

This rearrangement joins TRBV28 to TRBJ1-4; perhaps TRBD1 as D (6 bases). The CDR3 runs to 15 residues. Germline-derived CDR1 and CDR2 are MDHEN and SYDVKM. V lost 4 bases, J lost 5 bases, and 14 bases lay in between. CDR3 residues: CASSSPGQRNEKLFF. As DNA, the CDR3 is TGTGCCAGCAGTTCACCGGGACAAAGAAATGAAAAACTGTTTTTT.

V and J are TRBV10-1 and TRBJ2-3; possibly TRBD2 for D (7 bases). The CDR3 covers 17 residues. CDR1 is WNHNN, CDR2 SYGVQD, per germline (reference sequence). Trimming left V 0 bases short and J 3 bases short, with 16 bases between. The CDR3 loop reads CASSESWAGAGTDTQYF. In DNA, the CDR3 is TGCGCCAGCAGTGAGTCTTGGGCGGGGGCAGGAACAGATACGCAGTATTTT.

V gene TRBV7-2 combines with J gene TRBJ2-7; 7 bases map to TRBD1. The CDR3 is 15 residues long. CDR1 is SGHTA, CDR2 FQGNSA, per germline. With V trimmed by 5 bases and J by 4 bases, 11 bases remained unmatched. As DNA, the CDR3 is TGTGCCAGCAGCCCGCAATCAGACAGGGCTTACGAGCAGTACTTC. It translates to CASSPQSDRAYEQYF.

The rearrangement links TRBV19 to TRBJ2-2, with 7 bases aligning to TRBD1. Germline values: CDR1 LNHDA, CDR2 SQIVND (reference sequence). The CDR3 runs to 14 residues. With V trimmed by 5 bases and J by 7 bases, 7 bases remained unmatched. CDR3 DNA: TGTGCCAGTAGTGTGACAGGGAGAGACGGGGAGCTGTTTTTT. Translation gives CASSVTGRDGELFF.

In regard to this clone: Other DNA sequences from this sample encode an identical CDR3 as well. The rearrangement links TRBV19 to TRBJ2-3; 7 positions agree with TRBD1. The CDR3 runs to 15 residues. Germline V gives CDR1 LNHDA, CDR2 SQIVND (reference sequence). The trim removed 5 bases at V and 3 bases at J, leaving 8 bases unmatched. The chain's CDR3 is CASSAVTGRTDTQYF. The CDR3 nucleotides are TGTGCCAGTAGTGCCGTGACAGGGCGAACAGATACGCAGTATTTT. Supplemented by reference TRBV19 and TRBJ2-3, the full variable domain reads DGGITQSPKYLFRKEGQNVTLSCEQNLNHDAMYWYRQDPGQGLRLIYYSQIVNDFQKGDIAEGYSVSREKKESFPLTVTSAQKNPTAFYLCASSAVTGRTDTQYFGPGTRLTVL.

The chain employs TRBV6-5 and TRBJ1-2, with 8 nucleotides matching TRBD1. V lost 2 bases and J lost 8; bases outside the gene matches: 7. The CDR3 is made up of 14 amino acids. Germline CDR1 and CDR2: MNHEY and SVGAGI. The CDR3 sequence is CASSYTARGLGYTF. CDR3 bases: TGTGCCAGCAGTTACACGGCCAGGGGGCTCGGCTACACCTTC.

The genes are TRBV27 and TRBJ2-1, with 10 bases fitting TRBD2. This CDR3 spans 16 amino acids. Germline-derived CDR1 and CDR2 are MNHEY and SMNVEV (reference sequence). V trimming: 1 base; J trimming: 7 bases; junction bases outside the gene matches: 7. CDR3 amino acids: CASSLLASGGGNEQFF. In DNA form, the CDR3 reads TGTGCCAGCAGTTTATTGGCCAGCGGGGGGGGGAATGAGCAGTTCTTC.

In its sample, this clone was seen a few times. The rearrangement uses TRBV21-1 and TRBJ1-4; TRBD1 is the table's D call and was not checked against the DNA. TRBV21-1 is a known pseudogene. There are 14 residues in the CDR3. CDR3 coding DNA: TGTGCCAGCAGCAAAAGACAGCTAAATGAAAAACTGTTTTTT. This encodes CASSKRQLNEKLFF.

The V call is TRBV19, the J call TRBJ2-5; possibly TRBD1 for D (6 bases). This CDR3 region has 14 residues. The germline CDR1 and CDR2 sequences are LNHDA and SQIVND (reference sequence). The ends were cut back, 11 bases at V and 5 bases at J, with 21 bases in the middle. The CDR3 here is CAPPKKGDMETQYF. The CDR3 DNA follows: TGTGCCCCCCCAAAGAAGGGGGACATGGAGACCCAGTACTTC. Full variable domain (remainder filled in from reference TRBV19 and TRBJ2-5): DGGITQSPKYLFRKEGQNVTLSCEQNLNHDAMYWYRQDPGQGLRLIYYSQIVNDFQKGDIAEGYSVSREKKESFPLTVTSAQKNPTAFYLCAPPKKGDMETQYFGPGTRLLVL.

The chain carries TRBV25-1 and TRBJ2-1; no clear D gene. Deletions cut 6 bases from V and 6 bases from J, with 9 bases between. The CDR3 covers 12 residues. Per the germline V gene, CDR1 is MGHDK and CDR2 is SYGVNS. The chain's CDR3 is CASRVSRNEQFF. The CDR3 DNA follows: TGTGCCAGCAGAGTGAGTCGCAATGAGCAGTTCTTC. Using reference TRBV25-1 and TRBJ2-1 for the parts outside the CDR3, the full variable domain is EADIYQTPRYLVIGTGKKITLECSQTMGHDKMYWYQQDPGMELHLIHYSYGVNSTEKGDLSSESTVSRIRTEHFPLTLESARPSHTSQYLCASRVSRNEQFFGPGTRLTVL.

The DNA for the CDR3 is TGTGCCAGCAGTGCAGGGCATGGTAATGAGCAGTTCTTC. It translates to CASSAGHGNEQFF. This chain uses TRBV25-1 with TRBJ2-1; D is possibly TRBD1 (5 bases). The V end was cut by 4 bases, the J end by 7 bases, with 11 bases between. Germline lookup yields CDR1 MGHDK and CDR2 SYGVNS. The CDR3 length is 13 residues.

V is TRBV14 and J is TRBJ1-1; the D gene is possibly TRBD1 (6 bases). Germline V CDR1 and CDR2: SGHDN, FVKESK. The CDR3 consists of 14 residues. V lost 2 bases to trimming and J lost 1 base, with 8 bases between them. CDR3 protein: CASSQQGRNTEAFF. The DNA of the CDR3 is TGTGCCAGCAGCCAACAGGGGAGGAACACTGAAGCTTTCTTT.

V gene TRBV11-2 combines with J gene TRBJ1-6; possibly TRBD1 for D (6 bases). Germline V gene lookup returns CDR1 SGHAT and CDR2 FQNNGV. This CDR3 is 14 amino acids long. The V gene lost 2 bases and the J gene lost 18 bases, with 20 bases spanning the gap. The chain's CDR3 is CASSLSLQGPSPHF. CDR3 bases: TGTGCCAGCAGCTTAAGTCTTCAGGGGCCCTCGCCCCACTTT.

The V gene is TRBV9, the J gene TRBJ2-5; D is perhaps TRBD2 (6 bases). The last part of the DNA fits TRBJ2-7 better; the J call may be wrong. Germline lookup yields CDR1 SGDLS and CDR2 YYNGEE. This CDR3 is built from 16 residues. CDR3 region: CASSATRTSGSYEQYF. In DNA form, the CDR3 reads TGTGCCAGCAGCGCAACCCGGACCAGCGGGTCCTACGAGCAGTACTTC.

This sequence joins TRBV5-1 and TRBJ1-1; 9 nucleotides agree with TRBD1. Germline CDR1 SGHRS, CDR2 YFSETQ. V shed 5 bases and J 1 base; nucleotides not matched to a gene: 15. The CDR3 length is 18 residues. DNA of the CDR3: TGCGCCAGCAGTCTTGGATCTTTGAGGACAGGGGCGAACACTGAAGCTTTCTTT. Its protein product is CASSLGSLRTGANTEAFF.

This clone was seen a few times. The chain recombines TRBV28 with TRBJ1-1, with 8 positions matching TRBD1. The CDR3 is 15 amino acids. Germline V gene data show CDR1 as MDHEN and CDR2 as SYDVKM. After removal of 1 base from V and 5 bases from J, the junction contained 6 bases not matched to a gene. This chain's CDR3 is CASSLSWTGRTEAFF. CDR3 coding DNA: TGTGCCAGCAGTTTATCCTGGACAGGGAGGACTGAAGCTTTCTTT.

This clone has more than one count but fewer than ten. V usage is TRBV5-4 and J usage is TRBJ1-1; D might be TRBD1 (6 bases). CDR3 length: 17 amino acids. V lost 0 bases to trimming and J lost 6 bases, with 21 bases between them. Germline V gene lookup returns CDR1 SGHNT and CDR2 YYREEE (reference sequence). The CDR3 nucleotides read TGTGCCAGCAGCTTGGGATGGGGGGGGCTGTCGACGGCTGAAGCTTTCTTT. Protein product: CASSLGWGGLSTAEAFF.

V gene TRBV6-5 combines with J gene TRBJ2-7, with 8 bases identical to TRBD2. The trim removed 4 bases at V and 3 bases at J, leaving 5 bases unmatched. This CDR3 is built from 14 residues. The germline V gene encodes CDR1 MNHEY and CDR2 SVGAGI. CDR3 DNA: TGTGCCAGCAGTTGGGCGGGGGGCCGCTACGAGCAGTACTTC. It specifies CASSWAGGRYEQYF.

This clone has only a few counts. The CDR3 here is CASSWDRGASGNTIYF. The DNA for the CDR3 is TGCGCCAGCAGCTGGGACAGGGGAGCCTCTGGAAACACCATATATTTT. The chain employs TRBV5-1 and TRBJ1-3; 10 nucleotides line up with TRBD1. CDR3 length: 16 amino acids. CDR1 SGHRS and CDR2 YFSETQ come from the germline V gene. The V segment lost 3 bases and the J segment 0 bases; nucleotides outside the gene matches: 3.

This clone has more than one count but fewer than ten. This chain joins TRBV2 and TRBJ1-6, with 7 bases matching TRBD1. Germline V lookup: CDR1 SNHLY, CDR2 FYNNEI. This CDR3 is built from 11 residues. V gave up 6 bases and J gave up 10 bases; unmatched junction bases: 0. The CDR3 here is CASRGGSPLHF. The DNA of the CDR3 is TGTGCCAGCAGAGGGGGCTCACCCCTCCACTTT.

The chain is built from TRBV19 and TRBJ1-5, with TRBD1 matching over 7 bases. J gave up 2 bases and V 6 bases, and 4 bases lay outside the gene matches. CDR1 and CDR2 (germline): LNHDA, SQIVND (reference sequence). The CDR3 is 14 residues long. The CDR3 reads CASSYRGGNQPQHF. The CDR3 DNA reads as TGTGCCAGTAGCTACAGGGGTGGCAATCAGCCCCAGCATTTT.

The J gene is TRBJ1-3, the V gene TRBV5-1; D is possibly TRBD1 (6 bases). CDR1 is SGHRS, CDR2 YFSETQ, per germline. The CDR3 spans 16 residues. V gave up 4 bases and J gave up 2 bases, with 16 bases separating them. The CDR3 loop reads CASSLQTGYTGNTIYF. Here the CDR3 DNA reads TGCGCCAGCAGCCTTCAAACAGGGTACACTGGAAACACCATATATTTT.

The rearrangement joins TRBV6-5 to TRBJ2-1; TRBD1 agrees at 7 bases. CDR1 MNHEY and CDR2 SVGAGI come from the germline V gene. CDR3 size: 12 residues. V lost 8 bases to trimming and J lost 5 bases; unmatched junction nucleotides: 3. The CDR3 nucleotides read TGTGCCAGCCGAACAGGGGACAATGAGCAGTTCTTC. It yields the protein CASRTGDNEQFF.

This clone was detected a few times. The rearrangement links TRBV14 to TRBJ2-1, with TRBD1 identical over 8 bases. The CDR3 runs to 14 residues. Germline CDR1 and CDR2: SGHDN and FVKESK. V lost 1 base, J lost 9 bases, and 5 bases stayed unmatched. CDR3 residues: CASSQGTGPFEQFF. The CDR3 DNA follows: TGTGCCAGCAGCCAAGGGACAGGGCCGTTTGAGCAGTTCTTC. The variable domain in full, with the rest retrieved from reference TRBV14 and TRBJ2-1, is EAGVTQFPSHSVIEKGQTVTLRCDPISGHDNLYWYRRVMGKEIKFLLHFVKESKQDESGMPNNRFLAERTGGTYSTLKVQPAELEDSGVYFCASSQGTGPFEQFFGPGTRLTVL.

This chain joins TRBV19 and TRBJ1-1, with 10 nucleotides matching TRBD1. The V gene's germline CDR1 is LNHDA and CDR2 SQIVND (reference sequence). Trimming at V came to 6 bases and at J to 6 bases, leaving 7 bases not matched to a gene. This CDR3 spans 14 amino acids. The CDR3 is CASRATGGRSEAFF. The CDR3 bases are TGTGCCAGTAGGGCGACAGGGGGCCGCTCTGAAGCTTTCTTT.

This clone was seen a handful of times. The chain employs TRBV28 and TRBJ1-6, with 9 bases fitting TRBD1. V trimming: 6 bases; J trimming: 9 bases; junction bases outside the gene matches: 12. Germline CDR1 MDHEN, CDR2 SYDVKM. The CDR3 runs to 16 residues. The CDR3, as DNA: TGTGCCAGCAGACCGGGACAGGGCCAGGTAGGTTCACCCCTCCACTTT. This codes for CASRPGQGQVGSPLHF. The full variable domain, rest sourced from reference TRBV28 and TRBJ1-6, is DVKVTQSSRYLVKRTGEKVFLECVQDMDHENMFWYRQDPGLGLRLIYFSYDVKMKEKGDIPEGYSVSREKKERFSLILESASTNQTSMYLCASRPGQGQVGSPLHFGNGTRLTVT.

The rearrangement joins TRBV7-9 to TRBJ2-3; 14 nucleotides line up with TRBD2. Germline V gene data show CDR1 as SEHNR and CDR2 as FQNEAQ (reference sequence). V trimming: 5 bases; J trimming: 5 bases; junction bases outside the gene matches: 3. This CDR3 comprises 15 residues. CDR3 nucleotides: TGTGCCAGCAGCATGGGACTAGCGGGGGAAGATACGCAGTATTTT. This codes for CASSMGLAGEDTQYF.

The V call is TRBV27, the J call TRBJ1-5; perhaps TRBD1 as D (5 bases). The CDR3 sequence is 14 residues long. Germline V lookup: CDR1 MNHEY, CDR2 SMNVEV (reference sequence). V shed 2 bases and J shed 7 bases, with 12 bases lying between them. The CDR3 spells CASSLRRQIQPQHF. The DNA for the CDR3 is TGTGCCAGCAGTTTACGCCGACAGATACAGCCCCAGCATTTT.

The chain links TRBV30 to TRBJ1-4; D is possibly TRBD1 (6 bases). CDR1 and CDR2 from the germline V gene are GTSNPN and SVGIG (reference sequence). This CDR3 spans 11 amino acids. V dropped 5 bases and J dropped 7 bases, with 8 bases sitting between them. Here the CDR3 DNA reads TGTGCCTGGGCAGGGGTTGAAAAACTGTTTTTT. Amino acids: CAWAGVEKLFF. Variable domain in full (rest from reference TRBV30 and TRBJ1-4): SQTIHQWPATLVQPVGSPLSLECTVEGTSNPNLYWYRQAAGRGLQLLFYSVGIGQISSEVPQNLSASRPQDRQFILSSKKLLLSDSGFYLCAWAGVEKLFFGSGTQLSVL.

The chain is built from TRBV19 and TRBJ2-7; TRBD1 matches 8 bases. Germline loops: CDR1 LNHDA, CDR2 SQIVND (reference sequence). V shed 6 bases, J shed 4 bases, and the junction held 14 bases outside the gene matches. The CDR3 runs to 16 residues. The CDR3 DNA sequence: TGTGCCAGTAGCACACACGCCGGACAGGGAAGGTACGAGCAGTACTTC. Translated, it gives CASSTHAGQGRYEQYF.